The 22 T cell receptor beta chains below come from one sample, sequenced in a study of CD8+ T cells in alopecia areata. After isolation, RNA underwent reverse transcription to generate cDNA as the sequencing template. Measured with immunoSEQ multiplex PCR; TCRdb has only the in-frame clones, and not every one. Of about 200,000 clones listed, 30% to 40% are singletons. Described treatment: oral pan-JAK inhibitor, 5-10 mg twice daily. Sample: CD4+ T cells sorted from blood, taken between weeks 30 and 35, from a patient treated with tofacitinib. These receptors all stem from a human donor with alopecia areata.

J is TRBJ2-7 and V is TRBV30; a weak D match, TRBD1 (5 bases). CDR1 is GTSNPN, CDR2 SVGIG, per germline (reference sequence). There are 17 residues in the CDR3. V dropped 0 bases and J dropped 4 bases, with 22 bases sitting between them. In DNA form, the CDR3 reads TGTGCCTGGAGTGTAGTGGAGCGACGGACAAAAAGATACGAGCAGTACTTC. Amino acids: CAWSVVERRTKRYEQYF.

CDR3: CSVVRDANYGYTF. The CDR3, as DNA: TGCAGCGTTGTTCGAGATGCCAACTATGGCTACACCTTC. This chain connects TRBV29-1 to TRBJ1-2; D gene unclear. This CDR3 is built from 13 residues. V lost 4 bases and J 2 bases, leaving 11 bases between the germline ends. Germline values: CDR1 SQVTM, CDR2 ANQGSEA.

This clone was picked up a small number of times. This chain uses TRBV27 with TRBJ2-4, with D hard to call. Germline CDR1 reads MNHEY; CDR2 reads SMNVEV (reference sequence). V gave up 3 bases and J gave up 0 bases, with 12 bases separating them. This CDR3 is 16 amino acids long. This CDR3 is CASSFTQTLAKNIQYF. CDR3 sequence (DNA): TGTGCCAGCAGTTTCACCCAGACTCTAGCCAAAAACATTCAGTACTTC.

The CDR3, as DNA: TGTGCCAGCAGCACCCGGGACGGGCTAAACTATGGCTACACCTTC. As protein: CASSTRDGLNYGYTF. This rearrangement joins TRBV7-9 to TRBJ1-2; tentatively, D is TRBD1 (5 bases). V was clipped by 5 bases and J by 2 bases, with 15 bases between them. Germline CDR1 SEHNR, CDR2 FQNEAQ (reference sequence). The CDR3 extends over 15 amino acids.

This chain uses TRBV27 with TRBJ2-7; no clear D. The germline V gene encodes CDR1 MNHEY and CDR2 SMNVEV (reference sequence). Trimming removed 6 bases from V and 5 bases from J, with 14 bases in between. The CDR3 extends over 13 amino acids. CDR3 in amino acids: CASRPPARHEQYF. CDR3 nucleotide sequence: TGTGCCAGCAGACCCCCAGCGCGGCACGAGCAGTACTTC.

This chain joins TRBV7-9 and TRBJ2-7; 13 bases are a match to TRBD2. Trimming took 6 bases from V and 5 from J; bases not matched to a gene: 7. The CDR3 runs 15 residues. Germline V gene lookup returns CDR1 SEHNR and CDR2 FQNEAQ (reference sequence). The CDR3 here is CASRLGTSGIDEQYF. The CDR3 DNA sequence: TGTGCCAGCAGGCTCGGGACTAGCGGGATCGACGAGCAGTACTTC.

This clone has just a few counts. The chain couples TRBV19 to TRBJ2-1; tentatively, D is TRBD2 (6 bases). V lost 9 bases and J 6 bases, leaving 18 bases between the germline ends. Germline CDR1 is LNHDA and CDR2 is SQIVND (reference sequence). This CDR3 region has 14 residues. CDR3 coding DNA: TGTGCCAGCCGACTAGAGGGAATTGGCAATGAGCAGTTCTTC. It encodes CASRLEGIGNEQFF. The whole variable domain, remainder taken from reference TRBV19 and TRBJ2-1, is DGGITQSPKYLFRKEGQNVTLSCEQNLNHDAMYWYRQDPGQGLRLIYYSQIVNDFQKGDIAEGYSVSREKKESFPLTVTSAQKNPTAFYLCASRLEGIGNEQFFGPGTRLTVL.

V gene TRBV5-1 combines with J gene TRBJ2-2; D not certain. Between the trimmed V and J ends, which lost 0 bases and 1 base, there was a span of 7 bases. This CDR3 has 15 amino acids. Germline V gene sequence: CDR1 SGHRS, CDR2 YFSETQ. CDR3 sequence (DNA): TGCGCCAGCAGCTTGGTTCGTCAGAACACCGGGGAGCTGTTTTTT. Translating gives CASSLVRQNTGELFF.

This clone turned up a few times. This CDR3 is CASSGNTGELFF. The CDR3, as DNA: TGTGCCAGCAGTGGGAACACCGGGGAGCTGTTTTTT. The V and J genes are TRBV25-1 and TRBJ2-2; D uncertain. This CDR3 comprises 12 residues. V was cut by 4 bases and J by 1 base, with 1 base left in between. CDR1 MGHDK and CDR2 SYGVNS come from the germline V gene.

A few counts support this clone. This chain's CDR3 is CASSHLGGSYEQYF. CDR3 DNA sequence: TGCGCCAGCAGCCACCTGGGCGGCTCCTACGAGCAGTACTTC. The chain joins TRBV4-1 to TRBJ2-7; D gene ambiguous. The CDR3 has 14 residues. The germline V gene encodes CDR1 MGHRA and CDR2 YSYEKL. V shed 3 bases and J shed 0 bases, with 9 bases lying between them.

The CDR3 loop is CASSGMISGTGELFF. CDR3 DNA: TGTGCCAGCAGCGGGATGATATCGGGCACCGGGGAGCTGTTTTTT. This rearrangement joins TRBV9 to TRBJ2-2; no clear D. The CDR3 consists of 15 residues. Deletions cut 3 bases from V and 4 bases from J, with 13 bases between. CDR1 is SGDLS and CDR2 is YYNGEE in the germline V gene.

This clone was found a few times. The chain carries TRBV27 and TRBJ2-3; 12 positions agree with TRBD2. Trimming at V came to 8 bases and at J to 4 bases, leaving 4 bases not matched to a gene. CDR1 and CDR2 from the germline V gene are MNHEY and SMNVEV (reference sequence). This CDR3 has 14 amino acids. The CDR3: CASRTSGKADTQYF. The CDR3 coding sequence is TGTGCCAGCCGGACTAGCGGGAAGGCAGATACGCAGTATTTT.

There are many counts of this clone. The chain joins TRBV27 to TRBJ2-3; a weak D match, TRBD2 (6 bases). V shed 3 bases and J shed 4 bases, with 17 bases lying between them. The germline V gene has CDR1 MNHEY and CDR2 SMNVEV (reference sequence). The CDR3 has 16 residues. CDR3 DNA: TGTGCCAGCAGTTTTCTAGCGAGCAGGAGAGCAGATACGCAGTATTTT. Residues: CASSFLASRRADTQYF.

The chain couples TRBV29-1 to TRBJ1-2, with 9 bases aligning to TRBD1. Germline loops: CDR1 SQVTM, CDR2 ANQGSEA. The CDR3 extends over 13 amino acids. Germline trimming cut 4 bases from V and 7 bases from J; bases unmatched to any gene: 7. Written as DNA, the CDR3 is TGCAGCGTTGTGTACAGGGGGCGAGGTGGCTACACCTTC. It encodes CSVVYRGRGGYTF.

This chain joins TRBV7-2 and TRBJ2-3; 7 bases agree with TRBD1. The CDR3 extends over 15 amino acids. V shed 3 bases and J 3 bases; nucleotides not matched to a gene: 6. Germline V lookup: CDR1 SGHTA, CDR2 FQGNSA. In DNA, the CDR3 is TGTGCCAGCAGCTTGTGGACAGGATTTACAGATACGCAGTATTTT. It encodes CASSLWTGFTDTQYF.

This chain uses TRBV5-1 with TRBJ2-7; TRBD2 might be the D (6 bases). The CDR3 totals 14 residues. Germline lookup yields CDR1 SGHRS and CDR2 YFSETQ. Trimming pared 2 bases from V and 4 bases from J, leaving 13 bases between. The CDR3 region is CASSLIGGRYEQYF. For the CDR3, the DNA is TGCGCCAGCAGCTTAATCGGGGGTCGGTACGAGCAGTACTTC.

This clone was counted a few times. The rearrangement links TRBV7-2 to TRBJ1-1; D is uncertain. V shed 6 bases and J shed 2 bases, with 10 bases lying between them. The germline V gene encodes CDR1 SGHTA and CDR2 FQGNSA. CDR3 length equals 13 residues. Here the CDR3 reads CASSKRSNTEAFF. DNA for the CDR3: TGTGCCAGCAGTAAACGTTCTAACACTGAAGCTTTCTTT.

CDR3 protein: CSVDSSGTAGELFF. The CDR3 nucleotides are TGCAGCGTTGACTCGTCGGGGACCGCCGGGGAGCTGTTTTTT. The V call is TRBV29-1, the J call TRBJ2-2, with D perhaps assigned TRBD1 or TRBD2 (5 bases each). Per germline, CDR1 SQVTM and CDR2 ANQGSEA. CDR3 size: 14 residues. The V end was cut by 3 bases, the J end by 6 bases, with 14 bases between.

This clone was seen only a few times. V is TRBV19 and J is TRBJ2-6; D gene uncertain. V lost 7 bases and J lost 0, with 7 bases in between. Germline loops: CDR1 LNHDA, CDR2 SQIVND (reference sequence). This CDR3 region has 14 residues. The CDR3 DNA reads as TGTGCCAGTAACCCGACCTCTGGGGCCAACGTCCTGACTTTC. Its protein product is CASNPTSGANVLTF.

This chain joins TRBV29-1 and TRBJ2-1, with 8 positions matching TRBD1. V was pared by 4 bases and J by 5 bases, with 4 bases of the junction left unmatched. The CDR3 totals 13 residues. In germline, CDR1 is SQVTM, CDR2 ANQGSEA. The chain's CDR3 is CSVVLTGDNEQFF. As DNA, the CDR3 is TGCAGCGTTGTTTTGACAGGGGACAATGAGCAGTTCTTC.

V is TRBV4-1 and J is TRBJ1-5, with D unclear. Germline CDR1 is MGHRA and CDR2 is YSYEKL. CDR3 length: 16 residues. V was cut by 2 bases and J by 3 bases, with 14 bases left in between. This CDR3 is CASSQKIQIDNQPQHF. CDR3 nucleotides: TGCGCCAGCAGCCAAAAGATTCAGATAGACAATCAGCCCCAGCATTTT.

The chain joins TRBV6-5 to TRBJ2-7, with D uncertain. The length of the CDR3 is 15 residues. The V end was cut by 2 bases, the J end by 0 bases, with 11 bases between. In germline, CDR1 is MNHEY, CDR2 SVGAGI. CDR3 nucleotides: TGTGCCAGCAGTTACGACGGACCAGACTCCTACGAGCAGTACTTC. Translating gives CASSYDGPDSYEQYF.